The 5 T cell receptor beta chains reported below all come from one sample, sequenced in a study of Ad26.COV2.S vaccination and SARS-CoV-2 variants. The treatment here: 15 to 20 received Ad26.COV2.S at low or high dose, single or two shots; roughly five received placebo; per-sample allocation not given. Repertoires come from day 63 after the first vaccine or placebo injection. Profiled with immunoSEQ multiplex PCR; TCRdb holds only in-frame clones, not every one. Among 300,000 to 500,000 clones listed, less than 90% were seen once. Sequences were derived from peripheral blood, sampled in a trial of Ad26.COV2.S vaccine versus placebo. The source of these receptors is a person aged 18-60 years who received the Ad26.COV2.S COVID-19 vaccine or a placebo.

The chain uses TRBV19 and TRBJ2-1; 10 bases align to TRBD2. The CDR3 consists of 15 residues. V dropped 4 bases and J dropped 4; count of bases not matched to a gene: 4. The germline V gene has CDR1 LNHDA and CDR2 SQIVND (reference sequence). The CDR3 spells CASSTSGGAYNEQFF. CDR3 bases: TGTGCCAGTAGTACCAGCGGGGGGGCTTACAATGAGCAGTTCTTC.

Comments on this clone: The sample holds other DNA sequences that translate to the same CDR3. The chain combines TRBV12-3 or TRBV12-4 with TRBJ1-1; D remains ambiguous. Trimming took 6 bases from V and 3 from J, leaving 8 bases between them. The CDR3 sequence is 12 residues long. The CDR3 loop is CASSLRDTEAFF. CDR3 sequence (DNA): TGTGCCAGCAGCTTGAGGGACACTGAAGCTTTCTTT.

The chain is built from TRBV14 and TRBJ2-7; TRBD1 agrees at 8 bases. The ends lost 4 bases at V and 9 bases at J; junction bases unmatched: 5. Germline-derived CDR1 and CDR2 are SGHDN and FVKESK. The CDR3 sequence is 12 residues long. The CDR3: CASSRGQGRQYF. DNA for the CDR3: TGTGCCAGCAGCCGCGGACAGGGACGGCAGTACTTC.

This chain uses TRBV25-1 with TRBJ1-4, with TRBD1 matching 7 bases. The CDR3 extends over 15 amino acids. The germline V gene has CDR1 MGHDK and CDR2 SYGVNS. With 4 bases clipped from V and 8 bases from J, the junction kept 10 bases outside the gene matches. The CDR3 region has the DNA TGTGCCAGCAGTGCAACCGGGACAGTTGGGGAAAAACTGTTTTTT. It encodes CASSATGTVGEKLFF. Drawing the rest from reference TRBV25-1 and TRBJ1-4, the complete variable domain is EADIYQTPRYLVIGTGKKITLECSQTMGHDKMYWYQQDPGMELHLIHYSYGVNSTEKGDLSSESTVSRIRTEHFPLTLESARPSHTSQYLCASSATGTVGEKLFFGSGTQLSVL.

V gene TRBV10-1 combines with J gene TRBJ1-1; a weak D match, TRBD1 (5 bases). The V end was cut by 3 bases, the J end by 4 bases, with 9 bases between. In germline, CDR1 is WNHNN, CDR2 SYGVQD (reference sequence). There are 13 residues in the CDR3. Here the CDR3 DNA reads TGCGCCAGCAGTGAAGGGACCGGCACTGAAGCTTTCTTT. This sequence encodes CASSEGTGTEAFF.